Below, 15 T cell receptor beta chains from the same sample are listed, as sequenced in a study of blood T cells in healthy people across ages. Together with a sample-barcoded 5' primer, a J-beta primer mix was included in a second PCR lasting about 6 to 11 cycles. TCRdb redid the calling of the 5' RACE reads with MiXCR, one entry per CDR3 protein. Among about 580,000 distinct CDR3 sequences, about 45% were seen once, and the ten largest hold around 25%. Sequencing was done on a sample of blood. These receptors all stem from an elderly man in good health.

This clonotype has just a few counts. This chain joins TRBV12-5 and TRBJ2-7; possibly TRBD2 for D (5 bases). The germline V and J ends were trimmed by 3 bases and 2 bases, with 8 bases remaining between them. Germline V lookup: CDR1 LGHNT, CDR2 FRNRAP. The CDR3 runs to 13 residues. Here the CDR3 reads CASGFRRPYEQYF. The CDR3 DNA reads TGTGCTAGTGGTTTCCGGAGGCCCTACGAGCAGTACTTC.

V gene TRBV5-1 combines with J gene TRBJ2-3, with 7 bases lining up with TRBD1. The V and J ends lost 0 bases and 1 base, in that order; junction bases with no gene match: 8. CDR3 length equals 17 residues. Germline assignment: CDR1 SGHRS and CDR2 YFSETQ. The CDR3 protein is CASSLARAGGRTDTQYF. DNA of the CDR3: TGCGCCAGCAGCTTGGCCAGGGCAGGGGGTCGCACAGATACGCAGTATTTT.

The sample holds a few counts of this clonotype. This chain connects TRBV20-1 to TRBJ2-6; possibly TRBD1 for D (5 bases). Germline V gives CDR1 DFQATT, CDR2 SNEGSKA (reference sequence). V was cut by 0 bases and J by 2 bases, with 11 bases left in between. This CDR3 has 16 residues. The CDR3 DNA reads as TGCAGTGCTAGAGATGGGGCTAACCCTGGGGCCAACGTCCTGACTTTC. Protein: CSARDGANPGANVLTF.

This clonotype occurred a few times. J is TRBJ2-7 and V is TRBV27; 7 nucleotides line up with TRBD1. Germline V gene sequence: CDR1 MNHEY, CDR2 SMNVEV (reference sequence). The junction had 11 bases not matched to a gene; V was cut back by 6 bases and J by 0 bases. This CDR3 spans 16 amino acids. CDR3 coding DNA: TGTGCCAGCAGCCCGACAGGGAATATTGGCTCCTACGAGCAGTACTTC. This translates into CASSPTGNIGSYEQYF.

The chain uses TRBV7-8 and TRBJ2-3; TRBD1 agrees at 7 bases. The CDR3 extends over 15 amino acids. V was pared by 5 bases and J by 5 bases, with 10 bases of the junction left unmatched. Germline-derived CDR1 and CDR2 are SGHVS and FQNEAQ. The CDR3 bases are TGTGCCAGCAGCCCAGACAGGGTACGGTTAGATACGCAGTATTTT. Residues: CASSPDRVRLDTQYF. Full variable domain (remainder filled in from reference TRBV7-8 and TRBJ2-3): GAGVSQSPRYKVAKRGQDVALRCDPISGHVSLFWYQQALGQGPEFLTYFQNEAQLDKSGLPSDRFFAERPEGSVSTLKIQRTQQEDSAVYLCASSPDRVRLDTQYFGPGTRLTVL.

The V call is TRBV27, the J call TRBJ1-5; TRBD1 agrees at 10 bases. CDR3 length: 13 amino acids. The J segment lost 7 bases and the V segment lost 10 bases, leaving 7 bases of the junction unmatched. Germline CDR1 is MNHEY and CDR2 is SMNVEV (reference sequence). CDR3 protein: CATRQGAEQPQHF. In nucleotides, the CDR3 is TGTGCCACCAGACAGGGGGCGGAACAGCCCCAGCATTTT.

This chain joins TRBV29-1 and TRBJ2-7; D might be TRBD1 or TRBD2, each matching 6 bases. V was pared by 5 bases and J by 3 bases, with 20 bases between. The CDR3 spans 15 residues. Germline V lookup: CDR1 SQVTM, CDR2 ANQGSEA. CDR3 in DNA: TGCAGCGTTAGAGATGGACAGACGGGGGTCTACGAGCAGTACTTC. This codes for CSVRDGQTGVYEQYF.

This clonotype turned up a few times. The chain recombines TRBV11-1 with TRBJ2-1, with 10 bases lining up with TRBD2. This CDR3 has 15 residues. Unmatched junction bases numbered 6, after V lost 4 bases and J lost 6 bases. Germline CDR1 and CDR2: SGHAT and FQDESV (reference sequence). The CDR3 DNA is TGTGCCAGCAGCTCCACTAGCGGGATCTTCAATGAGCAGTTCTTC. It specifies CASSSTSGIFNEQFF.

This clonotype turned up a few times. The chain is built from TRBV4-3 and TRBJ1-6; 8 positions agree with TRBD1. The germline CDR1 and CDR2 sequences are LGHNA and YSLEER. The trim removed 2 bases at V and 8 bases at J, leaving 2 bases unmatched. There are 14 residues in the CDR3. The CDR3 DNA reads as TGCGCCAGCAGCCAACCGGGACAGGATTCACCCCTCCACTTT. It is translated as CASSQPGQDSPLHF.

This clonotype has ten or more counts. The rearrangement uses TRBV7-3 and TRBJ2-1, with D possibly TRBD2 on 7 matching bases. The CDR3 loop spans 14 amino acids. Trimming cost V 3 bases and J 12 bases, with 18 bases left between them. Per the germline V gene, CDR1 is SGHTA and CDR2 is FQGTGA. The CDR3: CASSLGGATDTQFF. CDR3 in DNA: TGTGCCAGCAGCTTGGGGGGGGCCACAGATACGCAGTTCTTC. Looking up the rest from reference TRBV7-3 and TRBJ2-1 gives the full variable domain: GAGVSQTPSNKVTEKGKYVELRCDPISGHTALYWYRQSLGQGPEFLIYFQGTGAADDSGLPNDRFFAVRPEGSVSTLKIQRTERGDSAVYLCASSLGGATDTQFFGPGTRLTVL.

As to this clonotype: Its ends do not fully match the called genes, so a read error is possible. The rearrangement links TRBV14 to TRBJ1-5, with a possible D match to TRBD1 (6 bases). The length of the CDR3 is 17 residues. The germline V gene encodes CDR1 SGHDN and CDR2 FVKESK. CDR3 DNA: TGTGCAAGCAGCGAAGATTGGGGGCGTGGCCTACATAGGCCCCAGCATTTT. Its protein product is CASSEDWGRGLHRPQHF.

The gene calls are TRBV12-3 or TRBV12-4 and TRBJ2-3; D tentatively fits TRBD1 or TRBD2 (5 bases each). The CDR3 has 11 amino acids. Trimming shortened V by 6 bases and J by 11 bases, and 12 bases separated the two germline ends. The DNA of the CDR3 is TGTGCCAGCAGCCGTTCGGGGCGGCAGTATTTT. It encodes CASSRSGRQYF.

J is TRBJ2-3 and V is TRBV4-3, with D possibly matching TRBD2 (7 bases). V lost 1 base to trimming and J lost 6 bases, with 14 bases between them. Germline V gene data show CDR1 as LGHNA and CDR2 as YSLEER. The CDR3 sequence is 15 residues long. CDR3: CASSQGDGGPDTQYF. The CDR3 DNA is TGCGCCAGCAGCCAAGGTGACGGGGGGCCGGATACGCAGTATTTT.

The chain is built from TRBV6-5 and TRBJ2-1; D is unclear. CDR3 length equals 16 residues. Germline CDR1 reads MNHEY; CDR2 reads SVGAGI. Trimming cost V 0 bases and J 9 bases, with 18 bases left between them. CDR3 in DNA: TGTGCCAGCAGTTACTCCGCCAGGCGCCTAGAAGGTGAGCAGTTCTTC. Encoded protein: CASSYSARRLEGEQFF.

This sequence joins TRBV3-1 and TRBJ2-7, with D uncertain. With 0 bases removed from V and 9 bases from J, the gap between germline ends came to 12 bases. CDR1 is LGHDT and CDR2 is YNNKEL in the germline V gene (reference sequence). The CDR3 covers 13 residues. The CDR3 loop is CASSQERLGGQYF. CDR3 nucleotide sequence: TGTGCCAGCAGCCAAGAACGTTTGGGTGGGCAGTACTTC.